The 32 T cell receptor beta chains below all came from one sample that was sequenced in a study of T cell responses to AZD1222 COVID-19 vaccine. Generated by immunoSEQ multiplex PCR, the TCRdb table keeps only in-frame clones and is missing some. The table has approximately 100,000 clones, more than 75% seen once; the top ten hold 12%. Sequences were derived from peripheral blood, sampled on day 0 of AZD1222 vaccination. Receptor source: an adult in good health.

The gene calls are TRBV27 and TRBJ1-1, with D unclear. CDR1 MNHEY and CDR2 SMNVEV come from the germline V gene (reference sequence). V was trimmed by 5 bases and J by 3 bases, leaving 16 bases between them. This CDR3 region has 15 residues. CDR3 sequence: CASSILGGSYTEAFF. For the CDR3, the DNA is TGTGCCAGCAGTATCCTGGGAGGGAGTTACACTGAAGCTTTCTTT.

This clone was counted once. In DNA, the CDR3 is TGCGCCAGCGGACGGCGGGAGGGCTCAGATACGCAGTATTTT. Its protein product is CASGRREGSDTQYF. The chain joins TRBV5-1 to TRBJ2-3; 9 positions agree with TRBD2. Germline V CDR1 and CDR2: SGHRS, YFSETQ. The trim removed 7 bases at V and 4 bases at J, leaving 7 bases unmatched. CDR3 size: 14 residues.

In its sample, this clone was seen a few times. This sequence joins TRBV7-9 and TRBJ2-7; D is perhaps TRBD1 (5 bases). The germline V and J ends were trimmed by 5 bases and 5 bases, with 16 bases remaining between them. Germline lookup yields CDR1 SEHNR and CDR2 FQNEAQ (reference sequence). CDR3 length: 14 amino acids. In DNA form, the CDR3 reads TGTGCCAGCAGCACAGGACCGCTTTACGACGAGCAGTACTTC. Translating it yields CASSTGPLYDEQYF.

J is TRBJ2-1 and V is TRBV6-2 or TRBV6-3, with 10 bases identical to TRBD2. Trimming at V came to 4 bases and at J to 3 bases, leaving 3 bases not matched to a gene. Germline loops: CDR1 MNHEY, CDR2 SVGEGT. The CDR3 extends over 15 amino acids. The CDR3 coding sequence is TGTGCCAGCAGTTCCCAGCGGGAGGGCTACAATGAGCAGTTCTTC. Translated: CASSSQREGYNEQFF.

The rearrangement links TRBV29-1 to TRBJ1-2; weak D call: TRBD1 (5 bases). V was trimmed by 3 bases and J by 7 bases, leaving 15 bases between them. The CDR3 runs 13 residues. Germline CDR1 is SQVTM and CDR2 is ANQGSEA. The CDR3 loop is CSVERDLGGGYTF. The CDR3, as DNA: TGCAGCGTTGAGCGGGACCTTGGGGGTGGCTACACCTTC.

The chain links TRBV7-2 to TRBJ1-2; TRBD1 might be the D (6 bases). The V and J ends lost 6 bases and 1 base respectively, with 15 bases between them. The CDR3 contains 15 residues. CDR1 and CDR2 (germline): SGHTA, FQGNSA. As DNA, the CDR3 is TGTGCCAGCAGTTCAGGGGTTGGGGTTAACTATGGCTACACCTTC. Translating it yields CASSSGVGVNYGYTF.

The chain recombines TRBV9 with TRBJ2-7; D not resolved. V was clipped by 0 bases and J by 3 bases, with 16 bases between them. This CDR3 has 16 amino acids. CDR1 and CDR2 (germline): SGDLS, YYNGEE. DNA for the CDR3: TGTGCCAGCAGCGTAGCCCCTACGGAGCAGAACTACGAGCAGTACTTC. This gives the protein CASSVAPTEQNYEQYF.

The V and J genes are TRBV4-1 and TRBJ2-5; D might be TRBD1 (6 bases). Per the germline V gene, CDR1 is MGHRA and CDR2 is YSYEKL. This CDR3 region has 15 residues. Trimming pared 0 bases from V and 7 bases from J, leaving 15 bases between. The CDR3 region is CASSQETRGVGTQYF. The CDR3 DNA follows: TGCGCCAGCAGCCAAGAAACCAGGGGTGTTGGGACCCAGTACTTC.

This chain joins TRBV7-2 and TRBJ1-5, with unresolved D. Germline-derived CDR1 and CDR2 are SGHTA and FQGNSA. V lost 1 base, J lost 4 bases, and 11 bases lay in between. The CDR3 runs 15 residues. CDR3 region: CASSLDGLGNQPQHF. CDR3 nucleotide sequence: TGTGCCAGCAGCTTAGATGGTTTGGGTAATCAGCCCCAGCATTTT.

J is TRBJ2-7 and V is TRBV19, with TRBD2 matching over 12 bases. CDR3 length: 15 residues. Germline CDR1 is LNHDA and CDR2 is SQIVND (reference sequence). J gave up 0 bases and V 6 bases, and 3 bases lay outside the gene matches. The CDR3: CASSRTSGISYEQYF. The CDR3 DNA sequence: TGTGCCAGTAGCCGGACTAGCGGGATCTCCTACGAGCAGTACTTC. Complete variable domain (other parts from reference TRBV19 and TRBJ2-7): DGGITQSPKYLFRKEGQNVTLSCEQNLNHDAMYWYRQDPGQGLRLIYYSQIVNDFQKGDIAEGYSVSREKKESFPLTVTSAQKNPTAFYLCASSRTSGISYEQYFGPGTRLTVT.

The chain's CDR3 is CSAGTGVHEQYF. CDR3 DNA sequence: TGCAGCGCCGGGACAGGGGTACACGAGCAGTACTTC. This sequence joins TRBV29-1 and TRBJ2-7; 10 nucleotides match TRBD1. The CDR3 loop spans 12 amino acids. Looked up from germline, CDR1 is SQVTM and CDR2 is ANQGSEA. Trimming cost V 7 bases and J 5 bases; bases outside gene matches: 5.

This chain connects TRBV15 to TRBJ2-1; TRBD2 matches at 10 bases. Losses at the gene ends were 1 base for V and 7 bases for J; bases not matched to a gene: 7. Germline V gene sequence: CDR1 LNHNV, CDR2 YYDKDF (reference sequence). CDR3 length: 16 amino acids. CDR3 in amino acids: CATSRGEREGRNEQFF. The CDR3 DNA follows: TGTGCCACCAGCAGAGGAGAGCGGGAGGGCCGGAATGAGCAGTTCTTC. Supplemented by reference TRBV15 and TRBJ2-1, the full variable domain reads DAMVIQNPRYQVTQFGKPVTLSCSQTLNHNVMYWYQQKSSQAPKLLFHYYDKDFNNEADTPDNFQSRRPNTSFCFLDIRSPGLGDTAMYLCATSRGEREGRNEQFFGPGTRLTVL.

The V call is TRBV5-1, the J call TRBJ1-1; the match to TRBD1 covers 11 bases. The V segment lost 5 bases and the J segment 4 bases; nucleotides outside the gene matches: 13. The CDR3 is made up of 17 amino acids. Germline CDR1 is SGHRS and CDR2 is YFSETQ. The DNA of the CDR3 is TGCGCCAGCAGTCGAACCGGACAGGGGGCAGGGAGCACTGAAGCTTTCTTT. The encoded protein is CASSRTGQGAGSTEAFF.

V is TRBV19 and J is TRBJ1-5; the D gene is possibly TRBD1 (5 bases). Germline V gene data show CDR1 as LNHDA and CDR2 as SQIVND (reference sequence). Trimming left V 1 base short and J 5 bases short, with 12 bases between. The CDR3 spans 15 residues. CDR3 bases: TGTGCCAGTAGTATAGGGGCAGGGAGAGATCAGCCCCAGCATTTT. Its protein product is CASSIGAGRDQPQHF.

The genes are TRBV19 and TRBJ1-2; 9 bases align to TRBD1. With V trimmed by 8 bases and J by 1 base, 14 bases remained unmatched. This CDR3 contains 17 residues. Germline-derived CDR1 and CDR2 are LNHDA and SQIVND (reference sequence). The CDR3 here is CASSPGTGRIVNYGYTF. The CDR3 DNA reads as TGTGCCAGTTCACCCGGGACAGGGCGTATTGTTAACTATGGCTACACCTTC.

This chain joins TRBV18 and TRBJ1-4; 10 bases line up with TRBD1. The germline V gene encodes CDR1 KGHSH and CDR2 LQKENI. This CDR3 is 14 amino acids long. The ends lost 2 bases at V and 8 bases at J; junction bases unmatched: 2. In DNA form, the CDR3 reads TGTGCCAGCTCACCAGAGACAGGGGGCGAAAAACTGTTTTTT. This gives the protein CASSPETGGEKLFF.

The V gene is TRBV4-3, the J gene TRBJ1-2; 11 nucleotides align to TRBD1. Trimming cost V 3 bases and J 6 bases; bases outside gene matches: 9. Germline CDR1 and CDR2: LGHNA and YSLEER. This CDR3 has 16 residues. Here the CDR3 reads CASSHGTGGLLDGYTF. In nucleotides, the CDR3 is TGCGCCAGCAGCCACGGGACAGGGGGTTTGCTGGATGGCTACACCTTC.

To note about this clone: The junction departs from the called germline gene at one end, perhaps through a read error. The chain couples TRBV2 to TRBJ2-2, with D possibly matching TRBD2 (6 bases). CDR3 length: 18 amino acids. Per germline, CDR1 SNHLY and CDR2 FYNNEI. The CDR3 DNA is TGTGCCAGCGGAGGGGAGTCCGGACGAAGGGTAAAAGGCCGGGGAGCTGTTTTT. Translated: CASGGESGRRVKGRGAVF.

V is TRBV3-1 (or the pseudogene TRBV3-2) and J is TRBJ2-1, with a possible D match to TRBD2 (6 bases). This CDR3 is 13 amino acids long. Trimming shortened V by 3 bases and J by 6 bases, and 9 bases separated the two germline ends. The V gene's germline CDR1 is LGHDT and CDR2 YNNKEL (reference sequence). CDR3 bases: TGTGCCAGCAGCCAGGGAGGTTTCAATGAGCAGTTCTTC. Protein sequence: CASSQGGFNEQFF.

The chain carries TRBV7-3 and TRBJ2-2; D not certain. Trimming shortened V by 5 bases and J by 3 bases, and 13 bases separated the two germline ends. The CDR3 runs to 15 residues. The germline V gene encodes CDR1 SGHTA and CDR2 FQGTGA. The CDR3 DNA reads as TGTGCCAGCAGCCGATTTTATGGGGACACCGGGGAGCTGTTTTTT. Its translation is CASSRFYGDTGELFF.

DNA of the CDR3: TGTGCCAGTAGAAGACTAGCGGGCGCTAATTACAATGAGCAGTTCTTC. Translated: CASRRLAGANYNEQFF. The V and J genes are TRBV19 and TRBJ2-1; 10 bases match TRBD2. Germline V lookup: CDR1 LNHDA, CDR2 SQIVND (reference sequence). Trimming took 6 bases from V and 4 from J; bases not matched to a gene: 9. The CDR3 length is 16 residues.

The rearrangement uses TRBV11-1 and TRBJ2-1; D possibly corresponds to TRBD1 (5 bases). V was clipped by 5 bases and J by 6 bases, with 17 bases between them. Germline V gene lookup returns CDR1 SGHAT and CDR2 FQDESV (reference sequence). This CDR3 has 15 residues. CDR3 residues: CASSPPSRATNEQFF. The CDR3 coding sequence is TGTGCCAGCAGCCCACCCAGCAGGGCCACCAATGAGCAGTTCTTC.

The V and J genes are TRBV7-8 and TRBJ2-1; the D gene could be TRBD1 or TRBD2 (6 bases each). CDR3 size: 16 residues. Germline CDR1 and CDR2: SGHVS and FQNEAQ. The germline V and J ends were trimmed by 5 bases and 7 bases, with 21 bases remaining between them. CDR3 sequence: CASSPLFGGRGNEQFF. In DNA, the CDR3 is TGTGCCAGCAGCCCACTCTTCGGGGGCAGAGGAAATGAGCAGTTCTTC.

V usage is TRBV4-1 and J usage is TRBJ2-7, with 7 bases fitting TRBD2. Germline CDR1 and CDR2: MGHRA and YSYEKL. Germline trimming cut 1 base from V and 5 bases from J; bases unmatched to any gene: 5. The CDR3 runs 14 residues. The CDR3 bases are TGCGCCAGCAGCCAAGTTGCGGGAGTTGACGAGCAGTACTTC. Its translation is CASSQVAGVDEQYF.

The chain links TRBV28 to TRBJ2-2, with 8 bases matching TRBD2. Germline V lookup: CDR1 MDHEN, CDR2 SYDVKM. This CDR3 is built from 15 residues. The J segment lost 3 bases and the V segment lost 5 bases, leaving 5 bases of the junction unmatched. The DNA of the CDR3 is TGTGCCAGCAGTGGGATTAGCGGGGACACCGGGGAGCTGTTTTTT. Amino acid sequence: CASSGISGDTGELFF. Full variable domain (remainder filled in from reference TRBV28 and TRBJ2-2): DVKVTQSSRYLVKRTGEKVFLECVQDMDHENMFWYRQDPGLGLRLIYFSYDVKMKEKGDIPEGYSVSREKKERFSLILESASTNQTSMYLCASSGISGDTGELFFGEGSRLTVL.

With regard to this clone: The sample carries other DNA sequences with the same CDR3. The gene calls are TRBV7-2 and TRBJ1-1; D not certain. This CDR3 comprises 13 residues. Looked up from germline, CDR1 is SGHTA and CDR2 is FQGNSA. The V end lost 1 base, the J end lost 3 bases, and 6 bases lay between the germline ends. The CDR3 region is CASSLDSYTEAFF. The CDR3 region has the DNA TGTGCCAGCAGCTTAGACAGTTACACTGAAGCTTTCTTT.

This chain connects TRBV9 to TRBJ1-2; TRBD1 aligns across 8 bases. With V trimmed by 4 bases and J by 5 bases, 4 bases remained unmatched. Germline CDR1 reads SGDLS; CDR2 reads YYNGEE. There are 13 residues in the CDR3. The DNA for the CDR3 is TGTGCCAGCAGCACAGGACAGGGTTATGGCTACACCTTC. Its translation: CASSTGQGYGYTF. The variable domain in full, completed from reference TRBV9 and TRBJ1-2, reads DSGVTQTPKHLITATGQRVTLRCSPRSGDLSVYWYQQSLDQGLQFLIQYYNGEERAKGNILERFSAQQFPDLHSELNLSSLELGDSALYFCASSTGQGYGYTFGSGTRLTVV.

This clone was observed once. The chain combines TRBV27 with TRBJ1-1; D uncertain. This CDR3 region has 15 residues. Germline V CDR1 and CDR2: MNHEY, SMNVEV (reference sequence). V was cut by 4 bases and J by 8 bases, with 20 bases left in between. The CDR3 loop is CASSSSSVRPHEAFF. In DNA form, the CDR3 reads TGTGCCAGCAGTTCCTCGAGTGTAAGGCCTCACGAAGCTTTCTTT.

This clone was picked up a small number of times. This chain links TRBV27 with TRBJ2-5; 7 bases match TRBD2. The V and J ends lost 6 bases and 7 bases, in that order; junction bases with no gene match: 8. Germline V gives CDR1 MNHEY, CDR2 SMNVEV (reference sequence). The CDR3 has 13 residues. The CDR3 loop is CASRGREKATQYF. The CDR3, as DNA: TGTGCCAGCAGAGGGCGGGAGAAGGCGACCCAGTACTTC.

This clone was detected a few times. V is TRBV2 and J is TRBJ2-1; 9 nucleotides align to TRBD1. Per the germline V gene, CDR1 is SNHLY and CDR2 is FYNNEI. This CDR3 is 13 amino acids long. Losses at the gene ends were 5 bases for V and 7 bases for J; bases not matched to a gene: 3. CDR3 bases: TGTGCCAGCAGTCCGACAGGGGGGAATGAGCAGTTCTTC. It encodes CASSPTGGNEQFF.

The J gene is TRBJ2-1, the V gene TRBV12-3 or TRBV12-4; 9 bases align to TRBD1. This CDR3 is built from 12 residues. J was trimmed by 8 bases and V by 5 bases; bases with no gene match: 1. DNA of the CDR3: TGTGCCAGCAGTAGACAGGGGGATGAGCAGTTCTTC. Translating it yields CASSRQGDEQFF.

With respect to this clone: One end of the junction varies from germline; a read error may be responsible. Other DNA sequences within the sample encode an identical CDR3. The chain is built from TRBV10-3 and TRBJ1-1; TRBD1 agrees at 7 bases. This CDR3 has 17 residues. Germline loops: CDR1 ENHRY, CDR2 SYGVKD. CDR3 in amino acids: CAISESMNSRGGTEAFF. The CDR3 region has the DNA TGTGCCATCAGTGAGTCTATGAACTCCCGAGGGGGCACTGAGGCTTTCTTT.